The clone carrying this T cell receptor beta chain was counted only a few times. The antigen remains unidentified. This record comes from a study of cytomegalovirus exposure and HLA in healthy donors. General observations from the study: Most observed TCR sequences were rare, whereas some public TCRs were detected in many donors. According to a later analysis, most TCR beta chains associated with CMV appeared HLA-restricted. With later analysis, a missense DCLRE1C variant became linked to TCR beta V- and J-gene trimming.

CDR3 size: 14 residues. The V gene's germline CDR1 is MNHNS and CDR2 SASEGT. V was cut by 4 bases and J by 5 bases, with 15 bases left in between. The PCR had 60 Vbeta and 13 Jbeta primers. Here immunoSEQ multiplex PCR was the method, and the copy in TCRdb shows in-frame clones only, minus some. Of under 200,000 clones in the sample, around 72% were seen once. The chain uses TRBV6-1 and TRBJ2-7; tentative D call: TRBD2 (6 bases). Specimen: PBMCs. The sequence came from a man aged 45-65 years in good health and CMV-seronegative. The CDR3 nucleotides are TGTGCCAGCAGTGTGGCTAGCGAAAGGCACGAGCAGTACTTC. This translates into CASSVASERHEQYF.